This T cell receptor (beta chain) was found in a study of vaccination and CD4 T cells after COVID-19. Study at large: Four females and six males made up the convalescents, with two Hispanic. The post-COVID sampling time was a median 101 days after diagnosis, ranging from 35 to 161. Samples were taken after vaccination, a median of about 73 days after dose two, with a range of 14 to 241.

This clonotype is judged medium-sized. TCRdb passed the PCR reads through MiXCR, listing each CDR3 protein once. The sample has tens of thousands of distinct CDR3 sequences, almost 50% seen once. Time point given: late sampling 161 to 241 days after vaccination in three convalescent patients. Convalescent patients tested SARS-CoV-2 PCR positive from March to December 2020, before Alpha, Beta and Delta emerged. The ends lost 6 bases at V and 3 bases at J; junction bases unmatched: 9. Germline CDR1 MDHEN, CDR2 SYDVKM. CDR3 length: 17 residues. The sequence was obtained from a human donor who had recovered from COVID-19. The chain employs TRBV28 and TRBJ2-3; 13 bases align to TRBD2. Sequenced material: CD4+ T cells from blood, taken about 7 months after SARS-CoV-2 vaccination. The CDR3 coding sequence is TGTGCCAGCAGCAGCCGGACTAGCGGGAGAGTTACAGATACGCAGTATTTT. This codes for CASSSRTSGRVTDTQYF.